A single sample is the source of the 10 T cell receptor beta chains below, sequenced in a study of cytomegalovirus exposure and HLA in healthy donors. Method: immunoSEQ multiplex PCR; TCRdb's copy keeps in-frame clones and lacks some. Of under 250,000 clones in the sample, more than 75% are singletons; the top ten hold 1.5% to 2%. Sequenced material: PBMCs. Receptors originate from a woman younger than 35 in good health and CMV-seropositive.

The V and J genes are TRBV14 and TRBJ2-7, with 9 bases lining up with TRBD1. This CDR3 has 16 amino acids. Trimming removed 5 bases from V and 2 bases from J; junction bases left unmatched: 10. In germline, CDR1 is SGHDN, CDR2 FVKESK. The chain's CDR3 is CASSMGTGTETYEQYF. CDR3 nucleotides: TGTGCCAGCAGCATGGGGACAGGGACGGAGACCTACGAGCAGTACTTC. Complete variable domain (other parts from reference TRBV14 and TRBJ2-7): EAGVTQFPSHSVIEKGQTVTLRCDPISGHDNLYWYRRVMGKEIKFLLHFVKESKQDESGMPNNRFLAERTGGTYSTLKVQPAELEDSGVYFCASSMGTGTETYEQYFGPGTRLTVT.

In its sample, this clone was seen a few times. CDR3 coding DNA: TGCGCCAGCAGCTTGGAGGCGGGAGCTAAGGGCGAGCAGTACTTC. This sequence encodes CASSLEAGAKGEQYF. The chain combines TRBV5-1 with TRBJ2-7, with TRBD2 matching over 7 bases. Germline CDR1 is SGHRS and CDR2 is YFSETQ. The CDR3 covers 15 residues. With V trimmed by 0 bases and J by 6 bases, 9 bases remained unmatched. The full variable domain, its missing parts supplied by reference TRBV5-1 and TRBJ2-7, is KAGVTQTPRYLIKTRGQQVTLSCSPISGHRSVSWYQQTPGQGLQFLFEYFSETQRNKGNFPGRFSGRQFSNSRSEMNVSTLELGDSALYLCASSLEAGAKGEQYFGPGTRLTVT.

The chain joins TRBV28 to TRBJ2-3; D perhaps matches TRBD1 (5 bases). The CDR3 is 15 residues long. V was clipped by 10 bases and J by 1 base, with 18 bases between them. Germline CDR1 and CDR2: MDHEN and SYDVKM. CDR3 nucleotide sequence: TGTGCCATCCAGGGTCCCCGGGCCGGCACAGATACGCAGTATTTT. It encodes CAIQGPRAGTDTQYF.

The V call is TRBV5-6, the J call TRBJ1-5; possible D gene TRBD1, 5 bases. V was cut by 4 bases and J by 1 base, with 12 bases left in between. Germline CDR1 and CDR2: SGHDT and YYEEEE. The CDR3 extends over 15 amino acids. The CDR3 region is CASSQGQGSNQPQHF. CDR3 bases: TGTGCCAGCAGCCAGGGTCAGGGAAGCAATCAGCCCCAGCATTTT.

The rearrangement joins TRBV29-1 to TRBJ1-2; D might be TRBD1 (5 bases). Per the germline V gene, CDR1 is SQVTM and CDR2 is ANQGSEA. The V end was cut by 4 bases, the J end by 8 bases, with 11 bases between. The CDR3 is made up of 11 amino acids. The chain's CDR3 is CSVVRGRGYTF. CDR3 sequence (DNA): TGCAGCGTTGTCCGGGGGAGAGGCTACACCTTC.

The V call is TRBV4-2, the J call TRBJ1-5; TRBD1 matches at 10 bases. The CDR3 is 18 residues long. Germline CDR1 is LGHNA and CDR2 is YNFKEQ. The V and J ends lost 3 bases and 4 bases, in that order; junction bases with no gene match: 12. This CDR3 reads CASSHLGQGRVSNQPQHF. CDR3 nucleotide sequence: TGTGCCAGCAGCCATTTGGGACAGGGGAGGGTTTCAAATCAGCCCCAGCATTTT.

The V gene is TRBV28, the J gene TRBJ2-5, with TRBD1 as a possible D gene (6 bases). V was shortened by 6 bases and J by 0 bases, with 26 bases between the two germline ends. CDR1 is MDHEN and CDR2 is SYDVKM in the germline V gene. The CDR3 contains 19 residues. The CDR3 reads CASRLSPLGARLDQETQYF. The CDR3 DNA sequence: TGTGCCAGCAGGCTCAGTCCGTTGGGGGCCCGATTAGACCAAGAGACCCAGTACTTC.

The CDR3 protein is CTSSQDLAVVAKNIQYF. DNA of the CDR3: TGCACCAGCAGCCAAGATTTGGCGGTGGTAGCCAAAAACATTCAGTACTTC. The genes are TRBV1 and TRBJ2-4; the table gives TRBD2 as D, unverified against the DNA. TRBV1 is tagged as a pseudogene. CDR3 length: 17 amino acids.

The chain employs TRBV7-6 and TRBJ2-1; the D is unclear. Germline V CDR1 and CDR2: SGHVS, FNYEAQ. The CDR3 extends over 14 amino acids. V was shortened by 1 base and J by 5 bases, with 9 bases between the two germline ends. The CDR3 sequence is CASSLGARNNEQFF. The CDR3 bases are TGTGCCAGCAGCTTAGGGGCCAGGAACAATGAGCAGTTCTTC.

This rearrangement joins TRBV9 to TRBJ2-1, with 7 positions matching TRBD2. The CDR3 has 15 residues. CDR1 is SGDLS, CDR2 YYNGEE, per germline. J was trimmed by 8 bases and V by 2 bases; bases with no gene match: 10. The CDR3 DNA reads TGTGCCAGCAGCGTCGAGGCGGGAGCTTGGTATGAGCAGTTCTTC. This gives the protein CASSVEAGAWYEQFF.